This TCR beta chain was obtained from a study of blood T cell repertoires in COVID-19. This clone is a singleton in its sample. Enrolment of Seattle patients took place during active infection, and they were followed longitudinally. V dropped 1 base and J dropped 15 bases, with 13 bases sitting between them. Germline V gives CDR1 SGHTA, CDR2 FQGNSA. The CDR3 is made up of 12 amino acids. TCRdb's table, derived via immunoSEQ multiplex PCR, lists solely in-frame clones and lacks some. The sample contains over 70,000 clones, over 60% of which appear only once. The sequencing sample was made of peripheral blood. This clonotype was sampled from a man between 70 and 80 years old with COVID-19, enrolled during active disease. This chain uses TRBV7-2 with TRBJ2-1; D uncertain. CDR3 loop: CASSLDIAALFF. CDR3 bases: TGTGCCAGCAGCTTAGATATAGCAGCCCTGTTCTTC.